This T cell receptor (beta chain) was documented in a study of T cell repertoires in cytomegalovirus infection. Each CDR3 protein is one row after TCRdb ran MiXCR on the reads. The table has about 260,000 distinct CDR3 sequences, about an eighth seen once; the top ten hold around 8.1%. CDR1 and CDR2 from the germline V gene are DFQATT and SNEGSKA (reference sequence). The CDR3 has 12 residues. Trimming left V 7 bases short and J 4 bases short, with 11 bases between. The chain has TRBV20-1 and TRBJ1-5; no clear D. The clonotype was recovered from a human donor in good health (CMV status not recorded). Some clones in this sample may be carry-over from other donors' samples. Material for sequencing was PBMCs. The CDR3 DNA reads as TGCAGTGGTCACAGCCGAAATCAGCCCCAGCATTTT. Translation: CSGHSRNQPQHF.